The 15 T cell receptor beta chains presented below share a single source sample, sequenced in a study of regulatory T cells in long-lasting Graves disease (dated by TCRdb to about 2021). The library was built by means of multiplex PCR. TCRdb records Illumina HiSeq 4000 as the sequencer. CDR3 regions were amplified by Arm-PCR with iRepertoire HTBI primers to construct TCR beta libraries. In TCRdb, the public reads were trimmed at Q25 with fastp and aligned with MiXCR, with productive beta chains retained. Every CDR3 protein is listed once, alongside the most common genes and DNA of its rows. The sample profile shows fewer than 550,000 distinct CDR3 sequences; about 16% of them were found once. Together, the top ten hold roughly 25% of the sample. Sample time point, as interpreted from the label and publication: newly diagnosed GD, antithyroid drugs for less than 3 months. RNA was extracted from PBMCs in TRIzol for both TCR sequencing and RNA sequencing.

The same specimen was also included in a second study, on T cells in Graves' hyperthyroidism and ophthalmopathy.

This specimen consisted of peripheral blood mononuclear cells (PBMCs), obtained at new diagnosis, from a patient treated with antithyroid drugs. The receptors derive from a woman aged 35-60 years with Graves disease. Donor details come from another sample of the same person, matched by shared clones.

On this clonotype itself: A much larger clonotype is one base distant, so this may be a read error. The final CDR3 position lacks the conserved phenylalanine or tryptophan, pointing to a likely read error. This chain connects TRBV2 to TRBJ1-1; a possible D gene is TRBD1 (6 bases). Germline V gene sequence: CDR1 SNHLY, CDR2 FYNNEI. V was pared by 0 bases and J by 2 bases, with 10 bases between. The CDR3 totals 15 residues. Here the CDR3 DNA reads TGTGCCAGCAGTGAAGCGGGCAGGGGAAACACTGAAGCTTTCTCT. Protein product: CASSEAGRGNTEAFS.

The chain uses TRBV5-5 and TRBJ2-7; perhaps TRBD1 as D (6 bases). The CDR3 runs 15 residues. V was cut by 4 bases and J by 3 bases, with 17 bases left in between. Germline assignment: CDR1 SGHKS and CDR2 YYEKEE (reference sequence). The CDR3 is CASSPVRGFGYEQYF. CDR3 coding DNA: TGTGCCAGCAGCCCAGTCAGGGGATTCGGCTACGAGCAGTACTTC.

The V call is TRBV3-1, the J call TRBJ2-2; 9 bases agree with TRBD1. Unmatched junction bases numbered 7, after V lost 6 bases and J lost 5 bases. The germline CDR1 and CDR2 sequences are LGHDT and YNNKEL (reference sequence). The CDR3 loop spans 15 amino acids. The CDR3 region is CASRGDRGETGELFF. CDR3 nucleotides: TGTGCCAGCAGGGGAGACAGGGGGGAAACCGGGGAGCTGTTTTTT.

The chain links TRBV18 to TRBJ1-5, with TRBD1 matching over 9 bases. V dropped 0 bases and J dropped 0; count of bases not matched to a gene: 3. CDR1 is KGHSH and CDR2 is LQKENI in the germline V gene. The CDR3 covers 17 residues. The CDR3 region is CASSPPMGQGSNQPQHF. CDR3 nucleotide sequence: TGTGCCAGCTCACCACCAATGGGACAGGGTAGCAATCAGCCCCAGCATTTT.

This clonotype was counted between two and nine times. The CDR3 DNA sequence: TGCGCCAGCAGCAAAGGACAGGGGGTTTATAGTGAGACCCAGTACTTC. Its translation: CASSKGQGVYSETQYF. The chain carries TRBV4-1 and TRBJ2-5; 10 bases line up with TRBD1. J lost 5 bases, V lost 5 bases, and 11 bases had no gene match. CDR1 is MGHRA and CDR2 is YSYEKL in the germline V gene. This CDR3 has 16 amino acids.

This clonotype has a handful of counts. This chain links TRBV9 with TRBJ2-7, with TRBD2 as a possible D gene (5 bases). The V gene's germline CDR1 is SGDLS and CDR2 YYNGEE. This CDR3 contains 14 residues. The germline V and J ends were trimmed by 3 bases and 4 bases, with 14 bases remaining between them. CDR3: CASSASFGDYEQYF. The CDR3 nucleotides read TGTGCCAGCAGCGCCAGCTTCGGGGATTACGAGCAGTACTTC.

This clonotype was observed many times. The chain couples TRBV19 to TRBJ1-2, with D maybe TRBD1 (6 bases). V was pared by 7 bases and J by 7 bases, with 16 bases between. The CDR3 runs 13 residues. Per germline, CDR1 LNHDA and CDR2 SQIVND (reference sequence). The DNA for the CDR3 is TGTGCCAGTACCGATGACAGGCTTGGTGGCTACACCTTC. It yields the protein CASTDDRLGGYTF.

This clonotype was seen at least ten times. The chain employs TRBV11-2 and TRBJ1-1; 7 bases agree with TRBD1. From germline, CDR1 is SGHAT and CDR2 FQNNGV. V shed 4 bases and J 6 bases; nucleotides not matched to a gene: 17. The CDR3 runs 17 residues. The CDR3 is CASSSGREVQGHPEAFF. CDR3 coding DNA: TGTGCCAGCAGCTCCGGGCGAGAGGTACAGGGGCACCCTGAAGCTTTCTTT.

The chain joins TRBV6-2 or TRBV6-3 to TRBJ1-4; TRBD1 agrees at 10 bases. The CDR3 length is 15 residues. Losses at the gene ends were 5 bases for V and 10 bases for J; bases not matched to a gene: 10. Germline V gene data show CDR1 as MNHEY and CDR2 as SVGEGT. The CDR3 DNA is TGTGCCAGCAGTGAAGTCGACAGGGGGCCCGGAAAACTGTTTTTT. This translates into CASSEVDRGPGKLFF.

The rearrangement joins TRBV20-1 to TRBJ2-1, with a possible D match to TRBD2 (7 bases). Germline CDR1 is DFQATT and CDR2 is SNEGSKA (reference sequence). The V end was cut by 4 bases, the J end by 2 bases, with 18 bases between. The CDR3 runs to 16 residues. In DNA form, the CDR3 reads TGCAGTGCTACCTCAATCGGGGGGCCGGCCTACAATGAGCAGTTCTTC. Translating gives CSATSIGGPAYNEQFF.

In its sample, this clonotype was seen many times. The CDR3 bases are TGTGCCAGCAGCCAATTCGAGGGACTCTTCGCTGAAGCTTTCTTT. This sequence encodes CASSQFEGLFAEAFF. V gene TRBV3-1 combines with J gene TRBJ1-1; perhaps TRBD1 as D (5 bases). The germline CDR1 and CDR2 sequences are LGHDT and YNNKEL (reference sequence). V gave up 2 bases and J gave up 6 bases, with 16 bases separating them. The CDR3 loop spans 15 amino acids.

This clonotype was seen ten or more times. This sequence joins TRBV2 and TRBJ1-2; maybe TRBD1 (6 bases). The V and J ends lost 7 bases and 3 bases respectively, with 18 bases between them. Germline V gene data show CDR1 as SNHLY and CDR2 as FYNNEI. CDR3 length equals 15 residues. As DNA, the CDR3 is TGTGCCAGCACACAACCCCCAGGGGTGGACTATGGCTACACCTTC. Translated: CASTQPPGVDYGYTF.

The sample holds many counts of this clonotype. The V call is TRBV5-5, the J call TRBJ2-3; 9 nucleotides line up with TRBD1. Looked up from germline, CDR1 is SGHKS and CDR2 is YYEKEE (reference sequence). V gave up 0 bases and J gave up 4 bases; unmatched junction bases: 6. This CDR3 comprises 16 residues. The CDR3 is CASSLALGQGSDTQYF. For the CDR3, the DNA is TGTGCCAGCAGCTTGGCTTTGGGACAGGGCTCAGATACGCAGTATTTT.

V is TRBV29-1 and J is TRBJ2-5; D gene uncertain. The CDR3 spans 13 residues. V was cut by 5 bases and J by 5 bases, with 15 bases left in between. Germline CDR1 SQVTM, CDR2 ANQGSEA. The CDR3 loop is CSVYKRSPETQYF. The CDR3 nucleotides are TGCAGCGTTTATAAGCGATCCCCGGAGACCCAGTACTTC.

This clonotype was found many times. V gene TRBV12-3 or TRBV12-4 combines with J gene TRBJ2-3; D may be TRBD2 (5 bases). The CDR3 is 14 residues long. The V gene lost 6 bases and the J gene lost 2 bases, with 12 bases spanning the gap. The CDR3 DNA reads as TGTGCCAGCAGCCGCCGGGAAGCCACAGATACGCAGTATTTT. It codes for CASSRREATDTQYF.